The T cell receptor (beta chain) described here comes from a study of shared clonotypes between healthy human individuals. The healthy adult donors were HIV-negative and reported no recent acute infections or vaccinations. Genomic DNA belonging to each subset was distributed in equal measure over several immunoSEQ plates. Using immunoSEQ multiplex PCR, the repertoire was profiled, and TCRdb retains in-frame clones only, with some absent. The data hold approximately 460,000 clones, with roughly four fifths observed a single time. The V gene's germline CDR1 is LGHNA and CDR2 YNFKEQ. The CDR3 runs to 14 residues. This clone has just a few counts. A far larger clone is off by one base, so a read error is likely.

The source material was PBMCs. The chain couples TRBV4-2 to TRBJ2-5, with 9 bases aligning to TRBD1. The clonotype comes from a woman aged 35 to 49 in good health. Some clones in this sample may be carry-over from other donors' samples. CDR3 in DNA: TGTGCCTGCAGCCAAGGGGACAGGGATGAGACCCAGTACTTC. Translation gives CACSQGDRDETQYF.